The rows below give T cell receptor beta chains drawn from one sample of a study of blood T cell repertoires in COVID-19. Using immunoSEQ multiplex PCR, the repertoire was profiled, and TCRdb retains in-frame clones only, with some absent. The data show 200,000 or so clones, with roughly 81% seen just once and less than 15% held by the top ten. The sequenced material came from peripheral blood. The receptors come from a woman older than 75 with COVID-19, enrolled during active disease. Both conserved end residues are part of each CDR3. The D gene is left open where the match is weak. Size tells how often a clone was seen (once, few, many) or the class of an expanded clone, and some rows leave it out.

d_call j_call v_call clone_size cdr3_aa cdr3_nt
TRBD2 TRBJ2-5 TRBV5-1 NA CASSLETSGPPETQYF TGCGCCAGCAGCTTAGAGACTAGCGGGCCCCCAGAGACCCAGTACTTC
NA TRBJ2-7 TRBV3-1/TRBV3-2 NA CASSQDPDSYYEQYF TGTGCCAGCAGCCAAGATCCCGACAGCTACTACGAGCAGTACTTC
NA TRBJ1-3 TRBV6-5 NA CASSPSGNSGNTIYF TGTGCCAGCAGCCCAAGCGGCAACTCTGGAAACACCATATATTTT
TRBD2 TRBJ2-3 TRBV28 NA CASSLWVREGDTQYF TGTGCCAGCAGTTTATGGGTCAGGGAGGGAGATACGCAGTATTTT
NA TRBJ2-7 TRBV5-6 NA CASSPGVRPLLYEQYF TGTGCCAGCAGCCCGGGGGTCCGCCCACTATTGTACGAGCAGTACTTC
NA TRBJ1-3 TRBV21-1 NA CAGRRPQGAGSGNTIYF TGTGCAGGTCGTCGGCCACAGGGGGCGGGCTCTGGAAACACCATATATTTT
NA TRBJ2-2 TRBV28 NA CASRLRAGELFF TGTGCCAGCAGGTTGCGTGCCGGGGAGCTGTTTTTT
NA TRBJ1-1 TRBV13 once CASRMGWGRTEAFF TGTGCCAGCAGAATGGGGTGGGGGCGTACTGAAGCTTTCTTT
NA TRBJ1-2 TRBV10-3 NA CAISDQGRSGYTF TGTGCCATCAGTGATCAGGGGAGAAGTGGCTACACCTTC
TRBD1 TRBJ1-1 TRBV7-9 NA CASGQVMNTEAFF TGTGCCAGTGGACAGGTGATGAACACTGAAGCTTTCTTT
TRBD2 TRBJ2-3 TRBV9 NA CASSVIPAGDTDTQYF TGTGCCAGCAGCGTAATCCCAGCGGGGGACACAGATACGCAGTATTTT
TRBD1 TRBJ2-3 TRBV7-3 NA CASSNGQGDTQYF TGTGCCAGCAGCAACGGACAGGGGGATACGCAGTATTTT
NA TRBJ1-1 TRBV7-2 NA CASSPGWGGTEAFF TGTGCCAGCAGCCCCGGTTGGGGAGGCACTGAAGCTTTCTTT
NA TRBJ1-2 TRBV29-1 NA CSGLSGKGGYTF TGCAGCGGGCTCTCGGGAAAGGGTGGCTACACCTTC
TRBD2 TRBJ2-1 TRBV20-1 few CSASSGNYNEQFF TGCAGTGCTAGTAGCGGGAACTACAATGAGCAGTTCTTC
NA TRBJ1-1 TRBV6-5 NA CASSRRGNTEAFF TGTGCCAGCAGTCGACGAGGGAACACTGAAGCTTTCTTT
TRBD1 TRBJ1-1 TRBV6-5 once CASIRQGRVTEAFF TGTGCCAGCATCAGACAGGGGAGGGTCACTGAAGCTTTCTTT
NA TRBJ1-4 TRBV6-5 NA CASSYGGRKLFF TGTGCCAGCAGTTACGGGGGGAGAAAACTGTTTTTT
NA TRBJ2-7 TRBV3-1/TRBV3-2 few CASSQGPGPYEQYF TGTGCCAGCAGCCAAGGTCCAGGGCCCTACGAGCAGTACTTC
TRBD1 TRBJ1-5 TRBV7-6 NA CASSPGTGIKPQHF TGTGCCAGCAGCCCCGGGACAGGGATCAAGCCCCAGCATTTT
NA TRBJ1-1 TRBV4-2 NA CASSQWGQENTEAFF TGTGCCAGCAGCCAATGGGGGCAGGAGAACACTGAAGCTTTCTTT
TRBD2 TRBJ2-7 TRBV19 NA CASSIAASGGYEQYF TGTGCCAGTAGTATCGCGGCTAGCGGGGGCTACGAGCAGTACTTC
NA TRBJ2-3 TRBV19 NA CASSIDLTARQSTDTQYF TGTGCCAGTAGTATAGATCTTACCGCTAGGCAGTCCACAGATACGCAGTATTTT
TRBD2 TRBJ2-7 TRBV5-6 NA CASSPAGGAYEQYF TGTGCCAGCAGCCCGGCGGGAGGGGCCTACGAGCAGTACTTC
NA TRBJ1-1 TRBV5-4 NA CASSASGFTEAFF TGTGCCAGCAGCGCATCCGGTTTCACTGAAGCTTTCTTT
NA TRBJ1-1 TRBV23-1 NA CASSQNFSTGGNTEAFF TGCGCCAGCAGTCAAAACTTCTCGACAGGTGGGAACACTGAAGCTTTCTTT
TRBD1 TRBJ2-7 TRBV4-1 NA CASSQGRTGRYEQYF TGCGCCAGCAGCCAAGGAAGGACAGGGCGCTACGAGCAGTACTTC
TRBD2 TRBJ2-3 TRBV6-1 NA CASSELAGGPDTQYF TGTGCCAGCAGTGAACTAGCGGGGGGGCCAGATACGCAGTATTTT
TRBD2 TRBJ2-3 TRBV28 few CASSWGTSGLATDTQYF TGTGCCAGCAGTTGGGGGACTAGCGGGTTGGCTACAGATACGCAGTATTTT
TRBD1 TRBJ2-7 TRBV12-3/TRBV12-4 NA CASSTTGNEQYF TGTGCCAGCAGTACGACAGGGAACGAGCAGTACTTC
NA TRBJ2-4 TRBV7-2 NA CASSFLEAKNIQYF TGTGCCAGCAGCTTCTTGGAGGCCAAAAACATTCAGTACTTC
NA TRBJ2-5 TRBV28 NA CASSFWGVGETQYF TGTGCCAGCAGTTTCTGGGGGGTCGGGGAGACCCAGTACTTC
TRBD2 TRBJ2-1 TRBV4-1 NA CASSRAGAGVQFF TGCGCCAGCAGCCGGGCAGGTGCGGGAGTTCAGTTCTTC
TRBD2 TRBJ2-1 TRBV9 many CASSVLASGANEQFF TGTGCCAGCAGCGTACTGGCTAGCGGGGCCAATGAGCAGTTCTTC
TRBD2 TRBJ2-1 TRBV28 once CASSFIAGYNEQFF TGTGCCAGCAGTTTCATAGCGGGATACAATGAGCAGTTCTTC
NA TRBJ1-1 TRBV2 NA CASSEDSNTEAFF TGTGCCAGCAGCGAGGACAGTAATACTGAAGCTTTCTTT
NA TRBJ2-7 TRBV7-8 NA CASSYPGVSYEQYF TGTGCCAGCAGCTATCCGGGAGTTTCCTACGAGCAGTACTTC
TRBD1 TRBJ2-1 TRBV5-1 once CASSLAGTGGDEQFF TGCGCCAGCAGCTTGGCGGGGACAGGGGGCGATGAGCAGTTCTTC
NA TRBJ1-2 TRBV2 NA CASRRDVNYGYTF TGTGCCAGCAGGAGAGATGTAAACTATGGCTACACCTTC
NA TRBJ2-6 TRBV6-5 NA CASSLGHSGANVLTF TGTGCCAGCAGTCTAGGTCACTCTGGGGCCAACGTCCTGACTTTC
TRBD2 TRBJ2-3 TRBV7-3 NA CASSPTPRSGGPSTDTQYF TGTGCCAGCAGCCCGACCCCCCGGAGCGGGGGGCCTAGCACAGATACGCAGTATTTT